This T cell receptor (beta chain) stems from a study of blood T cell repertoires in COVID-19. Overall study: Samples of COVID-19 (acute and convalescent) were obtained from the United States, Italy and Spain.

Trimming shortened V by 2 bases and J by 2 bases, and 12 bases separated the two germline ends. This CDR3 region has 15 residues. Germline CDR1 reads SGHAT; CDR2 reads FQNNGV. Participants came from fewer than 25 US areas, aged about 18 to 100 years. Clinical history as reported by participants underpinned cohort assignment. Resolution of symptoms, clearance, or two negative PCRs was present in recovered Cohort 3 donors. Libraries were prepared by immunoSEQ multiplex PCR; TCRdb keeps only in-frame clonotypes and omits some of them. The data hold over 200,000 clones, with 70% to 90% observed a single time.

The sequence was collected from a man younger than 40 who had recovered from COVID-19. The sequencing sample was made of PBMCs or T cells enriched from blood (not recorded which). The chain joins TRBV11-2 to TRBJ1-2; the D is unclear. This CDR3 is CASSLSGSQNYGYTF. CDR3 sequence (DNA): TGTGCCAGCAGCTTATCTGGCAGTCAAAACTATGGCTACACCTTC.